This TCR beta chain was captured by sequencing in a study of human T cells and chemical hapten exposure. Study-level background: Mainly, slight library volume differences in the pool made TCR yields vary.

Trimming pared 7 bases from V and 5 bases from J, leaving 16 bases between. The CDR3 contains 14 residues. CDR1 is MDHEN, CDR2 SYDVKM, per germline. Library preparation tagged each individual cDNA molecule with a unique molecular identifier. As processed by the authors: Sample-level TCR yields exhibited a median of approximately 88,000, with a range of 23,224 to 690,600. Via MiXCR, TCRdb re-called the 5' RACE reads, giving one row per CDR3 protein. TCRdb, not the authors, supplied the V and J calls. The table includes 100,000 to 120,000 distinct CDR3 sequences, approximately 19% detected once. Overall study results and limits: Counts of TCRs above 1 in 1000 frequency stayed unchanged with DPC sensitization.

Blood, whole and unfractionated, served as the source for total RNA extraction. This clonotype was seen a few times. Its antigen is currently unknown. The J gene is TRBJ2-3, the V gene TRBV28; tentatively, D is TRBD2 (7 bases). The receptor comes from a human donor in good health. CDR3 DNA: TGTGCCAGCAAAATTGGCGGGGGACAAGATACGCAGTATTTT. Amino acids: CASKIGGGQDTQYF. The variable domain in full, completed from reference TRBV28 and TRBJ2-3, reads DVKVTQSSRYLVKRTGEKVFLECVQDMDHENMFWYRQDPGLGLRLIYFSYDVKMKEKGDIPEGYSVSREKKERFSLILESASTNQTSMYLCASKIGGGQDTQYFGPGTRLTVL.